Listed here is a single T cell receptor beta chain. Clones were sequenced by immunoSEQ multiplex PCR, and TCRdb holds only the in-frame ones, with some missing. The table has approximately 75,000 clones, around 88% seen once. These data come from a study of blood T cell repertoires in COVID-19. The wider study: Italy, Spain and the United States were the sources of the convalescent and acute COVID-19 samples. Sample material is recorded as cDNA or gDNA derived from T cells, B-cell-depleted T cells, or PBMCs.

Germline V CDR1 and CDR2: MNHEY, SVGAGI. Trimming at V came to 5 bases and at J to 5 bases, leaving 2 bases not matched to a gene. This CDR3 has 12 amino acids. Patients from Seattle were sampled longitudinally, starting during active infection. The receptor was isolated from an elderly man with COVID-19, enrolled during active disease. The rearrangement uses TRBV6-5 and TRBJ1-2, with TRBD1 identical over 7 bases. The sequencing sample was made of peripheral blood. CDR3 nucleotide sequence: TGTGCCAGCAGTCAGACAGGGTATGGCTACACCTTC. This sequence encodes CASSQTGYGYTF.